This T cell receptor (beta chain) was identified in a study of blood T cells in healthy people across ages. Study results and limitations: A greater number of naive CD4+ cells and higher diversity distinguished long-lived donors from aged donors. Possibly confounding the expanded clonotype changes was the fact that donor CMV status was unknown.

V trimming: 6 bases; J trimming: 1 base; junction bases outside the gene matches: 10. The CDR3 consists of 16 residues. The germline gives CDR1 DFQATT, CDR2 SNEGSKA (reference sequence). This clonotype was recorded many times. Its antigen is unidentified. The use of a sample-barcoded 5' primer and a J-beta primer mix characterized a second PCR of 7 to 11 cycles. Every sample gave at least 2.5 million paired-end reads containing CDR3. TCRdb called the 5' RACE reads again in MiXCR, with one record for every CDR3 protein. This table holds hundreds of thousands of distinct CDR3 sequences, 32% found once. A minimum of 7 million PBMCs was isolated per sample.

The sequencing sample was made of blood. The chain uses TRBV20-1 and TRBJ2-1; 9 bases agree with TRBD1. This TCR came from an elderly woman in good health. CDR3 coding DNA: TGCAGTGCCCAGGGACAGGGACAATTATCCTACAATGAGCAGTTCTTC. It is translated as CSAQGQGQLSYNEQFF.